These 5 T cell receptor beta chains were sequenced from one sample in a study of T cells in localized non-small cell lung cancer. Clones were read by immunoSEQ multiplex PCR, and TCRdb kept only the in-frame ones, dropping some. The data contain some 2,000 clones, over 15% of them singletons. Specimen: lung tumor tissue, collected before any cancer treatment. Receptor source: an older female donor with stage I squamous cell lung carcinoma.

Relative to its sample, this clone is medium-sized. The CDR3 region is CASSWTGGEATEAFF. The CDR3 DNA reads TGTGCCAGCAGCTGGACAGGGGGCGAAGCCACTGAAGCTTTCTTT. The rearrangement joins TRBV11-3 to TRBJ1-1, with TRBD1 identical over 11 bases. The CDR3 extends over 15 amino acids. The germline gives CDR1 SGHNT, CDR2 YENEEA. Trimming took 4 bases from V and 4 from J; bases not matched to a gene: 5.

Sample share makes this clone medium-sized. For the CDR3, the DNA is TGTGCCAGCAGTCCGCTTAGCACCACTGAAGCTTTCTTT. The encoded protein is CASSPLSTTEAFF. The genes are TRBV28 and TRBJ1-1; D gene ambiguous. This CDR3 has 13 residues. Germline V CDR1 and CDR2: MDHEN, SYDVKM. V lost 5 bases to trimming and J lost 4 bases, with 11 bases between them.

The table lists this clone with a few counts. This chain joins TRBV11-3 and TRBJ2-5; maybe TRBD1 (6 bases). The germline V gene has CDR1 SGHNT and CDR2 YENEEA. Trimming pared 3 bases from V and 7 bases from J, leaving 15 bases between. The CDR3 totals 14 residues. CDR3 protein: CASSFILVGGTQYF. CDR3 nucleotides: TGTGCCAGCAGCTTTATTCTAGTAGGGGGGACCCAGTACTTC.

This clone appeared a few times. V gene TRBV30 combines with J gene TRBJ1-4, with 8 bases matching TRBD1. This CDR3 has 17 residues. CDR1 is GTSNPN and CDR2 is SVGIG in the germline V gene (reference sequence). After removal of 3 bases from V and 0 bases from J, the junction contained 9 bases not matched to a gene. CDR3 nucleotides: TGTGCCTGGAGATCCCAGGGGGCCCCTGCAACTAATGAAAAACTGTTTTTT. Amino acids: CAWRSQGAPATNEKLFF.

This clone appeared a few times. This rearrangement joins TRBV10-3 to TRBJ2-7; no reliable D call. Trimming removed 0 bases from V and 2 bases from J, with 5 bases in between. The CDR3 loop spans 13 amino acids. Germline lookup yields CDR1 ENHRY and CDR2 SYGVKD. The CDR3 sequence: CAISESVTYEQYF. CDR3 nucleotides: TGTGCCATCAGTGAGTCGGTCACCTACGAGCAGTACTTC.